This T cell receptor beta chain was sequenced during a study of blood T cell repertoires in COVID-19. About the study: Specimens from acute and convalescent COVID-19 originated in the United States, Italy and Spain. The analysed material was cDNA or gDNA that came from T cells, B-cell-depleted T cells, or PBMCs.

The CDR3 is 14 residues long. Germline V gives CDR1 SGHRS, CDR2 YFSETQ. With 2 bases removed from V and 9 bases from J, the gap between germline ends came to 15 bases. Study processing details: Reference gene primer amplification yielded estimated nucleated cell counts. The data were produced by immunoSEQ multiplex PCR, yet TCRdb's version contains in-frame clones alone and is incomplete. That table supplies the V and J calls and clone size; D and trimming were determined from the DNA. The table has about 97,000 clones, roughly nine tenths seen once; the top ten hold about 1.7%. The V call is TRBV5-1, the J call TRBJ2-4; D unresolved. The sequenced sample was peripheral blood. This sequence originates from a man aged 55 to 70 with acute or convalescent COVID-19. CDR3 nucleotide sequence: TGCGCCAGCAGCTTCGAGACTTCCCAGCCCATTCAGTACTTC. It yields the protein CASSFETSQPIQYF.